The clone carrying this TCR beta chain was seen more than once but under ten times. The antigen is unknown. The data are from a study of cytomegalovirus exposure and HLA in healthy donors. The CDR3 runs 15 residues. The germline V gene encodes CDR1 MNHEY and CDR2 SVGAGI. V shed 7 bases and J 7 bases; nucleotides not matched to a gene: 12. Study outcomes and limitations: Researchers reported that a few CMV-associated chains were confirmed in vitro as CMV antigen-specific. Earlier results showed most TCR beta V segments being productive about 87% or about 30% of the time.

This PCR relied on a set of 60 Vbeta primers and 13 Jbeta primers. Sequencing used immunoSEQ multiplex PCR; TCRdb keeps in-frame clones, though not all of them. The profile shows roughly 140,000 clones, about four fifths of them singletons. The chain has TRBV6-5 and TRBJ2-1; 8 bases align to TRBD2. Sample: PBMCs. This TCR came from a male donor in good health and CMV-seronegative. CDR3 DNA: TGTGCCAGCACCGAGGGGGGACTAGGGGGAAATGAGCAGTTCTTC. This sequence encodes CASTEGGLGGNEQFF.